Below, one TCR beta chain is given with its context. Antigen specificity is unknown. Genomic DNA, serving as template, underwent TCR beta VDJ and CDR3 profiling. TCRdb analysed the reads with MiXCR anew, one entry per CDR3 protein. The sample includes about 220,000 distinct CDR3 sequences, 30% to 35% of them seen just once. These data come from a study of CD8+CD57+ T cells in acquired aplastic anemia. About the research overall: Recorded DNA amounts for sorted CD4+ and CD8+ cells had an average of approximately 3 ug. The study obtained 11 million or so reads on average for CD4+ cells from healthy donors. Study-level findings and limits: Shared by patients and controls, 25 to 35 CD8+ CDR3s were abundant in patients.

The V gene end was trimmed by 4 bases and the J gene end by 5 bases; junction bases not matched to a gene: 9. The CDR3 is made up of 15 amino acids. Germline values: CDR1 ENHRY, CDR2 SYGVKD. The receptor's source is a human donor in good health, serving as a control. The rearrangement joins TRBV10-3 to TRBJ2-7; 9 bases map to TRBD1. Source material: sorted CD4+, CD8+, or CD8+CD57+ T cells (not recorded which) from PBMCs. The CDR3: CAISGLYRGLHEQYF. CDR3 coding DNA: TGTGCCATCAGTGGGCTATACAGGGGGCTCCACGAGCAGTACTTC.